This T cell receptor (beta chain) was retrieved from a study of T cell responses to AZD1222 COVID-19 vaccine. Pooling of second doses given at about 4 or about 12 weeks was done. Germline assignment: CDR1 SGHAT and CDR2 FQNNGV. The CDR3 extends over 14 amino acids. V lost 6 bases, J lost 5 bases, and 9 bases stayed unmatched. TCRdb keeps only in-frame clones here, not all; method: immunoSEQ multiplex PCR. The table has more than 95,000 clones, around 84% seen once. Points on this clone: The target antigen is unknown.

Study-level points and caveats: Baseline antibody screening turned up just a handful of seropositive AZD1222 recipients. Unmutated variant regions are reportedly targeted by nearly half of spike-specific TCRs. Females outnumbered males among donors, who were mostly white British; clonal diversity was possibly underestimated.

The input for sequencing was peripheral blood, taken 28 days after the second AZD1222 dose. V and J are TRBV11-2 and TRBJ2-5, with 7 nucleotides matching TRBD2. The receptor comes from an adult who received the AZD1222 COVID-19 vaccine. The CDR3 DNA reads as TGTGCCAGCAGTCTAGGGCAGGGAGGGGAGACCCAGTACTTC. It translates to CASSLGQGGETQYF. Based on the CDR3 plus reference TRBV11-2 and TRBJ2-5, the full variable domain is EAGVAQSPRYKIIEKRQSVAFWCNPISGHATLYWYQQILGQGPKLLIQFQNNGVVDDSQLPKDRFSAERLKGVDSTLKIQPAKLEDSAVYLCASSLGQGGETQYFGPGTRLLVL.